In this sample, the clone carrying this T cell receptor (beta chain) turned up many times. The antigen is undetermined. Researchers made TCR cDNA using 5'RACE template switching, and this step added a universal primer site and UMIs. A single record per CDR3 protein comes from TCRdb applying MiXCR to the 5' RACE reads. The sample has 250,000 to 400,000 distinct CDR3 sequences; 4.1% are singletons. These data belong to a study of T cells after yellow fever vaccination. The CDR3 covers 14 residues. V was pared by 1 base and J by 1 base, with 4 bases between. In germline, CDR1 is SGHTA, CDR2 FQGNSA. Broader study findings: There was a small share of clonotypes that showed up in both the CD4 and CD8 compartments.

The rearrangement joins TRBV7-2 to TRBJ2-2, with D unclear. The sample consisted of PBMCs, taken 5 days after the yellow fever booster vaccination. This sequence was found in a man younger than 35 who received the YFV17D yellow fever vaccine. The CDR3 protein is CASSLVENTGELFF. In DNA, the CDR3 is TGTGCCAGCAGCTTAGTAGAGAACACCGGGGAGCTGTTTTTT.